Listed below are T cell receptor beta chains from one sample, sequenced in a study of OX40 agonist ivuxolimab in advanced cancers. The protocol was immunoSEQ multiplex PCR, while the TCRdb copy is restricted to in-frame clones and leaves out a portion. The sample has 83,000 or so clones; about 80% are singletons. The sequencing used CD4+ or CD8+ T cells sorted from blood, collected in a trial of the OX40 agonist ivuxolimab. These receptors all stem from an adult with an advanced solid tumor such as melanoma, head and neck, liver or kidney cancer. Each CDR3 is given with its conserved first and last residue. Fields, in order: D gene, clone size, V gene, CDR3 length, J gene, CDR3 protein, CDR3 DNA. D genes are given only for firm matches. Some rows mark clone size as missing; the rest say once, few, many or name a class of expanded clone.

TRBD1	NA	TRBV9	16	TRBJ1-5	CASSVGTGLLGQPQHF	TGTGCCAGCAGCGTTGGGACAGGGCTTTTAGGTCAGCCCCAGCATTTT
NA	once	TRBV5-1	13	TRBJ2-1	CASSLARDNEQFF	TGCGCCAGCAGCTTGGCGAGGGACAATGAGCAGTTCTTC
NA	NA	TRBV14	13	TRBJ2-7	CASSQDNRREQYF	TGTGCCAGCAGCCAAGATAACAGGCGGGAGCAGTACTTC
NA	NA	TRBV28	15	TRBJ2-7	CASSLYRPMTYEQYF	TGTGCCAGCAGTTTGTATCGCCCGATGACCTACGAGCAGTACTTC
NA	NA	TRBV7-9	15	TRBJ1-2	CASTAAGGHGNGYTF	TGTGCCAGCACAGCAGCGGGGGGGCATGGAAATGGCTACACCTTC
TRBD1	NA	TRBV5-4	17	TRBJ2-7	CASGKGQGRMSSYEQYF	TGTGCCAGCGGTAAGGGACAGGGAAGGATGAGCTCCTACGAGCAGTACTTC
NA	few	TRBV6-5	14	TRBJ1-1	CASSYRVDSTEAFF	TGTGCCAGCAGTTACCGAGTAGACTCAACTGAAGCTTTCTTT
NA	NA	TRBV11-3	10	TRBJ1-6	CASSMTPLHF	TGTGCCAGCAGCATGACACCCCTCCACTTT
NA	NA	TRBV28	13	TRBJ2-5	CASSLSGRETQYF	TGTGCCAGCAGTTTGTCGGGTCGAGAGACCCAGTACTTC
TRBD1	NA	TRBV6-5	15	TRBJ1-5	CASSYSRGTGNVMHF	TGTGCCAGCAGTTACTCGAGAGGGACAGGGAACGTTATGCATTTT
NA	NA	TRBV28	13	TRBJ2-3	CASSLQLTDTQYF	TGTGCCAGCAGCCTGCAGCTGACAGATACGCAGTATTTT
NA	NA	TRBV5-4	14	TRBJ1-6	CASRVGRVHSPLHF	TGTGCCAGCAGGGTCGGCAGGGTGCATTCACCCCTCCACTTT
TRBD1	NA	TRBV4-2	16	TRBJ2-1	CASSQDWDRGLNEQFF	TGTGCCAGCAGCCAAGATTGGGACAGGGGGTTGAATGAGCAGTTCTTC
NA	NA	TRBV19	11	TRBJ1-2	CASSKGSGYTF	TGTGCCAGTAGTAAGGGTTCTGGCTACACCTTC
NA	NA	TRBV7-9	12	TRBJ2-3	CASSTHTDTQYF	TGTGCCAGCAGCACGCACACAGATACGCAGTATTTT
TRBD2	NA	TRBV11-1	14	TRBJ2-5	CASSRGGHQETQYF	TGTGCCAGCTCGCGCGGGGGTCACCAAGAGACCCAGTACTTC
NA	NA	TRBV6-5	15	TRBJ2-1	CASSYTRTLYNEQFF	TGTGCCAGCAGTTACACAAGGACCCTCTACAATGAGCAGTTCTTC
NA	NA	TRBV6-1	13	TRBJ1-1	CASSLWGNTEAFF	TGTGCCAGCAGCCTATGGGGGAACACTGAAGCTTTCTTT
TRBD1	NA	TRBV19	14	TRBJ1-6	CASSTTGGRSPLHF	TGTGCCAGTAGTACCACAGGGGGTCGTTCACCCCTCCACTTT
NA	NA	TRBV28	15	TRBJ1-5	CASSYVTSSNQPQHF	TGTGCCAGCAGCTACGTAACGTCTAGCAATCAGCCCCAGCATTTT
TRBD1	NA	TRBV5-6	14	TRBJ1-4	CASSFGTGDEKLFF	TGTGCCAGCAGCTTCGGGACAGGGGATGAAAAACTGTTTTTT
NA	NA	TRBV6-6	13	TRBJ2-7	CASSSEGGLEQYF	TGTGCCAGCAGTTCTGAAGGGGGGCTCGAGCAGTACTTC
NA	NA	TRBV2	13	TRBJ2-5	CASKGVAQETQYF	TGTGCCAGCAAGGGGGTAGCTCAAGAGACCCAGTACTTC
NA	NA	TRBV2	13	TRBJ1-6	CASSSEINSPLHF	TGTGCCAGCAGCTCCGAGATTAATTCACCCCTCCACTTT
NA	NA	TRBV5-4	15	TRBJ2-5	CASSLLRPYQETQYF	TGTGCCAGCAGCCTCCTTCGCCCGTACCAAGAGACCCAGTACTTC
NA	NA	TRBV5-1	15	TRBJ2-3	CASSLAFDITDTQYF	TGCGCCAGCAGCCTTGCATTTGACATCACAGATACGCAGTATTTT
NA	NA	TRBV25-1	14	TRBJ2-5	CASSDQGISETQYF	TGTGCCAGCAGTGATCAGGGGATCTCGGAGACCCAGTACTTC
NA	NA	TRBV28	12	TRBJ1-5	CASTVGVQPQHF	TGTGCCAGCACTGTCGGGGTTCAGCCCCAGCATTTT
TRBD2	NA	TRBV9	16	TRBJ2-7	CASSVGSTRGYYEQYF	TGTGCCAGCAGCGTCGGATCCACGCGGGGGTACTACGAGCAGTACTTC
NA	NA	TRBV2	15	TRBJ1-5	CASSEEAGTGQPQHF	TGTGCCAGCAGTGAAGAGGCAGGGACGGGTCAGCCCCAGCATTTT
NA	NA	TRBV2	14	TRBJ1-5	CASSPTSSNQPQHF	TGTGCCAGCAGTCCAACATCTAGCAATCAGCCCCAGCATTTT
TRBD1	NA	TRBV9	17	TRBJ1-4	CASSGGGGGQGGEKLFF	TGTGCCAGCAGCGGCGGTGGAGGAGGACAGGGGGGTGAAAAACTGTTTTTT
NA	NA	TRBV28	13	TRBJ2-1	CASSRQGVRGQFF	TGTGCCAGCAGTAGGCAGGGTGTACGGGGGCAGTTCTTC
TRBD1	NA	TRBV18	17	TRBJ2-3	CASSPDTTGDSSDTQYF	TGTGCCAGCTCACCGGACACGACTGGGGACAGCTCAGATACGCAGTATTTT
NA	NA	TRBV28	13	TRBJ1-1	CASSFAISAEAFF	TGTGCCAGCAGTTTCGCGATTAGCGCTGAAGCTTTCTTT
NA	few	TRBV19	15	TRBJ2-1	CASSIEFVVYNEQFF	TGTGCCAGTAGTATAGAGTTTGTAGTCTACAATGAGCAGTTCTTC
TRBD1	NA	TRBV19	14	TRBJ2-1	CASWDRGGYNEQFF	TGTGCCAGCTGGGACAGGGGTGGCTACAATGAGCAGTTCTTC
TRBD2	NA	TRBV4-3	15	TRBJ2-1	CASSQKNSGGNEQFF	TGCGCCAGCAGCCAAAAGAATAGCGGGGGGAATGAGCAGTTCTTC
NA	NA	TRBV28	13	TRBJ1-6	CASSWKSNSPLHF	TGTGCCAGCAGTTGGAAATCTAATTCACCCCTCCACTTT
NA	NA	TRBV19	13	TRBJ2-5	CASADSRVETQYF	TGTGCCAGTGCGGACTCTAGAGTAGAGACCCAGTACTTC
NA	NA	TRBV5-1	13	TRBJ2-4	CASSWEPRNIQYF	TGCGCCAGCAGCTGGGAGCCGAGAAACATTCAGTACTTC
TRBD2	few	TRBV5-4	17	TRBJ2-5	CASSRTGLAGGPETQYF	TGTGCCAGCAGTCGCACCGGACTAGCGGGGGGGCCGGAGACCCAGTACTTC
NA	NA	TRBV12-5	15	TRBJ1-5	CASGLYGAAFQPQHF	TGTGCTAGTGGTTTATACGGGGCCGCGTTTCAGCCCCAGCATTTT
NA	NA	TRBV5-1	15	TRBJ1-4	CASSLKGFTNEKLFF	TGCGCCAGCAGCTTGAAGGGTTTCACTAATGAAAAACTGTTTTTT
NA	NA	TRBV5-1	14	TRBJ2-7	CASSLDFTSYEQYF	TGCGCCAGCAGCTTGGACTTTACCTCCTACGAGCAGTACTTC
NA	NA	TRBV11-2	14	TRBJ2-7	CASSPGAGPYEQYF	TGTGCCAGCAGCCCTGGGGCAGGGCCTTACGAGCAGTACTTC
NA	few	TRBV30	13	TRBJ1-1	CAWSSKRTVEAFF	TGTGCCTGGAGTTCGAAGCGGACGGTGGAAGCTTTCTTT
TRBD1	NA	TRBV14	14	TRBJ1-4	CASSRRTGGEKLFF	TGTGCCAGCAGCCGACGGACAGGGGGCGAGAAACTGTTTTTT